Below, 27 T cell receptor beta chains from the same sample are listed, as sequenced in a study of blood T cells in healthy people across ages. A sample-barcoded 5' primer and a J-beta primer mix were used in a second PCR of about 6 to 12 cycles. TCRdb reprocessed the 5' RACE reads via MiXCR and lists one record per CDR3 protein. Of approximately 1,000,000 distinct CDR3 sequences in the sample, more than 30% were seen once. Input material: blood. All receptors derive from a man younger than 35 in good health.

The CDR3 here is CASSQGDGRVPNEQFF. The CDR3, as DNA: TGCGCCAGCAGCCAAGGGGACGGCCGCGTCCCTAATGAGCAGTTCTTC. The chain joins TRBV4-1 to TRBJ2-1; D tentatively fits TRBD1 or TRBD2 (5 bases each). This CDR3 region has 16 residues. V dropped 1 base and J dropped 7 bases, with 17 bases sitting between them. In germline, CDR1 is MGHRA, CDR2 YSYEKL.

This clonotype was seen a handful of times. This sequence joins TRBV9 and TRBJ2-7; 7 bases are shared with TRBD2. Trimming took 0 bases from V and 0 from J; bases not matched to a gene: 3. The CDR3 totals 15 residues. CDR1 and CDR2 from the germline V gene are SGDLS and YYNGEE. CDR3 nucleotide sequence: TGTGCCAGCAGCGTAGAGGGGACTACCTCCTACGAGCAGTACTTC. The encoded protein is CASSVEGTTSYEQYF.

Turning to this clonotype: At one end, the junction sequence differs from germline, possibly due to a read error. The chain uses TRBV5-1 and TRBJ1-1; no firm D call. From germline, CDR1 is SGHRS and CDR2 YFSETQ. The CDR3 sequence is 14 residues long. The CDR3, as DNA: TGCGCCAGCACCTTGGGCGGACTGAACACTGAAGCTTTCTTT. It codes for CASTLGGLNTEAFF.

This clonotype showed up just a few times. The CDR3 nucleotides are TGCAGTGCCATCCGACCGACGAGCTACAATGAGCAGTTCTTC. This sequence encodes CSAIRPTSYNEQFF. This chain joins TRBV20-1 and TRBJ2-1, with D hard to call. Trimming took 6 bases from V and 3 from J, leaving 15 bases between them. Looked up from germline, CDR1 is DFQATT and CDR2 is SNEGSKA (reference sequence). The CDR3 runs to 14 residues.

This clonotype was counted a few times. This chain uses TRBV10-3 with TRBJ2-4; tentatively, D is TRBD1 or TRBD2 (5 bases each). With 4 bases removed from V and 0 bases from J, the gap between germline ends came to 13 bases. This CDR3 region has 16 residues. The germline gives CDR1 ENHRY, CDR2 SYGVKD. The CDR3 is CAISAGTDLAKNIQYF. CDR3 sequence (DNA): TGTGCCATCAGTGCCGGGACCGACTTAGCCAAAAACATTCAGTACTTC.

The chain has TRBV2 and TRBJ2-3; D uncertain. CDR3 length: 16 amino acids. Germline CDR1 reads SNHLY; CDR2 reads FYNNEI. V was shortened by 7 bases and J by 0 bases, with 17 bases between the two germline ends. The CDR3 DNA reads as TGTGCCAGCACTAAAGAAACCTCACGGAGCACAGATACGCAGTATTTT. This sequence encodes CASTKETSRSTDTQYF.

Notes on this clonotype: This may come from a read error, since a much larger clone is one base off. The CDR3 does not end in the conserved phenylalanine or tryptophan, so this is likely a read error. This CDR3 is CATSRDLSDTQYS. CDR3 coding DNA: TGTGCCACCAGCAGAGATCTCTCGGATACGCAGTATTCT. The genes are TRBV15 and TRBJ2-3, with D unclear. V lost 0 bases, J lost 6 bases, and 7 bases lay in between. CDR1 is LNHNV, CDR2 YYDKDF, per germline (reference sequence). CDR3 length equals 13 residues.

The J gene is TRBJ2-4, the V gene TRBV20-1, with 12 bases identical to TRBD2. The CDR3 sequence is 16 residues long. With V trimmed by 3 bases and J by 5 bases, 8 bases remained unmatched. Germline CDR1 and CDR2: DFQATT and SNEGSKA (reference sequence). The CDR3 bases are TGCAGTGCTAGTCCCTGGGCTAGCGGGGGGGAAAACATTCAGTACTTC. Protein product: CSASPWASGGENIQYF.

This clonotype occurred a few times. The chain has TRBV7-3 and TRBJ2-1, with TRBD2 identical over 9 bases. Germline CDR1 and CDR2: SGHTA and FQGTGA. The trim removed 2 bases at V and 6 bases at J, leaving 8 bases unmatched. The length of the CDR3 is 16 residues. CDR3 sequence: CASSLSTSGPGNEQFF. The DNA for the CDR3 is TGTGCCAGCAGCTTATCGACTAGCGGACCCGGCAATGAGCAGTTCTTC.

This clonotype was seen once. CDR3 sequence (DNA): TGTGCCAGCAGCTTCGGGGGGCAGTTTGGAAAACTGTTTTTT. It encodes CASSFGGQFGKLFF. The chain uses TRBV7-9 and TRBJ1-4, with D maybe TRBD1 (6 bases). The V and J ends lost 3 bases and 10 bases respectively, with 15 bases between them. The CDR3 extends over 14 amino acids. Germline CDR1 SEHNR, CDR2 FQNEAQ (reference sequence).

Regarding this clonotype: At one of its ends the junction is not consistent with the germline gene, which may arise from a read error. The chain joins TRBV9 to TRBJ2-1; D gene uncertain. Germline lookup yields CDR1 SGDLS and CDR2 YYNGEE. The CDR3 covers 12 residues. CDR3 region: CASSVGRNAQFF. The CDR3 DNA is TGTGCCAGCAGCGTAGGAAGGAATGCGCAGTTCTTC.

The V gene is TRBV4-1, the J gene TRBJ1-1; D unclear. Trimming removed 1 base at V and 11 bases at J, with 14 bases between. The CDR3 is 13 amino acids. CDR1 is MGHRA, CDR2 YSYEKL, per germline. CDR3 sequence (DNA): TGCGCCAGCAGCCAAGCTAGCAACAAAAAGGCTTTCTTT. Translating it yields CASSQASNKKAFF.

This clonotype was seen a handful of times. CDR3 sequence (DNA): TGTGCCAGCAGCCTAGGACAGGGGGCATCAGATACGCAGTATTTT. It specifies CASSLGQGASDTQYF. V usage is TRBV12-3 or TRBV12-4 and J usage is TRBJ2-3; 11 bases agree with TRBD1. The CDR3 spans 15 residues. V shed 6 bases and J 4 bases; nucleotides not matched to a gene: 6.

The rearrangement uses TRBV3-1 and TRBJ2-5; D might be TRBD2 (6 bases). The germline V and J ends were trimmed by 0 bases and 5 bases, with 19 bases remaining between them. CDR1 and CDR2 from the germline V gene are LGHDT and YNNKEL (reference sequence). This CDR3 is built from 17 residues. Written as DNA, the CDR3 is TGTGCCAGCAGCCAAGATATTTTGGGGGGAAGTCAGGAGACCCAGTACTTC. It encodes CASSQDILGGSQETQYF.

The V gene is TRBV20-1, the J gene TRBJ2-5; D perhaps matches TRBD2 (6 bases). V lost 6 bases and J lost 4, with 12 bases in between. The CDR3 length is 12 residues. Germline-derived CDR1 and CDR2 are DFQATT and SNEGSKA (reference sequence). For the CDR3, the DNA is TGCAGTGCCAGCTACGGGGGAGAGACCCAGTACTTC. This codes for CSASYGGETQYF.

CDR3 DNA sequence: TGTGCCAGCAGTTTCCACAGCCTAACCGGGACACACCGTCCCTATAGCAATCAGCCCCAGCATTTT. Translated: CASSFHSLTGTHRPYSNQPQHF. The chain links TRBV28 to TRBJ1-5, with D perhaps TRBD1 (6 bases). Trimming removed 3 bases at V and 0 bases at J, with 30 bases between. This CDR3 comprises 22 residues. From germline, CDR1 is MDHEN and CDR2 SYDVKM.

V gene TRBV29-1 combines with J gene TRBJ2-2; no clear D gene. The CDR3 sequence is 15 residues long. V gave up 2 bases and J gave up 2 bases, with 12 bases separating them. Germline-derived CDR1 and CDR2 are SQVTM and ANQGSEA. CDR3: CSVEYTDANTGELFF. CDR3 nucleotides: TGCAGCGTTGAATATACGGATGCAAACACCGGGGAGCTGTTTTTT.

The chain uses TRBV14 and TRBJ1-1; 8 nucleotides match TRBD1. The J segment lost 5 bases and the V segment lost 3 bases, leaving 8 bases of the junction unmatched. The CDR3 totals 15 residues. CDR1 and CDR2 (germline): SGHDN, FVKESK. The CDR3 spells CASSHLRQGRTEAFF. CDR3 DNA: TGTGCCAGCAGCCATTTGAGACAGGGGCGGACTGAAGCTTTCTTT.

The CDR3, as DNA: TGTGCCAGCAGCCGACAGGGAGTGTTGAACACCGGGGAGCTGTTTTTT. This gives the protein CASSRQGVLNTGELFF. This chain connects TRBV7-2 to TRBJ2-2, with 7 bases aligning to TRBD1. Germline CDR1 and CDR2: SGHTA and FQGNSA. V was clipped by 5 bases and J by 1 base; unmatched bases: 7. The CDR3 has 16 amino acids.

This clonotype has just a few counts. This chain connects TRBV29-1 to TRBJ2-3; a weak D match, TRBD2 (6 bases). The CDR3 is 15 residues long. Trimming left V 2 bases short and J 0 bases short, with 12 bases between. Germline CDR1 SQVTM, CDR2 ANQGSEA. CDR3 in DNA: TGCAGCGTTGAAATCCGCGCGGGGAGCACAGATACGCAGTATTTT. This encodes CSVEIRAGSTDTQYF.

CDR3 sequence: CASSQDPIGGGDRTDTQYF. As DNA, the CDR3 is TGTGCCAGCAGCCAAGATCCTATAGGCGGGGGGGACCGCACAGATACGCAGTATTTT. This rearrangement joins TRBV4-2 to TRBJ2-3; 9 bases are shared with TRBD2. Germline trimming cut 0 bases from V and 1 base from J; bases unmatched to any gene: 11. The CDR3 is 19 residues long. The germline gives CDR1 LGHNA, CDR2 YNFKEQ.

The genes are TRBV4-3 and TRBJ1-2; D not certain. The CDR3 totals 14 residues. V lost 0 bases, J lost 5 bases, and 10 bases lay in between. Germline V gene data show CDR1 as LGHNA and CDR2 as YSLEER. This CDR3 reads CASSQERWPYGYTF. The CDR3 nucleotides are TGCGCCAGCAGCCAAGAAAGGTGGCCTTATGGCTACACCTTC.

This clonotype was counted between two and nine times. CDR3 in DNA: TGTGCCAGCAGCTTTGAATTAAGCAATCAGCCCCAGCATTTT. The encoded protein is CASSFELSNQPQHF. The chain joins TRBV28 to TRBJ1-5; D not certain. In germline, CDR1 is MDHEN, CDR2 SYDVKM. Trimming removed 6 bases from V and 1 base from J, with 10 bases in between. The CDR3 is made up of 14 amino acids.

The V and J genes are TRBV19 and TRBJ1-5; a weak D match, TRBD1 (5 bases). CDR1 and CDR2 from the germline V gene are LNHDA and SQIVND (reference sequence). Trimming removed 7 bases at V and 4 bases at J, with 17 bases between. This CDR3 contains 15 residues. Here the CDR3 DNA reads TGTGCCAGTATGAAAGGTGCAGGGCTTAATCAGCCCCAGCATTTT. Translation gives CASMKGAGLNQPQHF.

The CDR3 reads CASSLNSLATDTQYF. Here the CDR3 DNA reads TGTGCCAGCAGTTTAAACTCACTAGCAACAGATACGCAGTATTTT. The chain links TRBV12-3 or TRBV12-4 to TRBJ2-3, with D perhaps TRBD2 (6 bases). The CDR3 runs to 15 residues. V was pared by 2 bases and J by 3 bases, with 12 bases between.

This clonotype has just a few counts. The chain carries TRBV20-1 and TRBJ1-4; 7 bases agree with TRBD1. In germline, CDR1 is DFQATT, CDR2 SNEGSKA (reference sequence). The CDR3 consists of 14 residues. Trimming took 2 bases from V and 6 from J; bases not matched to a gene: 6. For the CDR3, the DNA is TGCAGTGCTAGATTACAGGGGTGGGATGAAAAACTGTTTTTT. This sequence encodes CSARLQGWDEKLFF.

This chain links TRBV20-1 with TRBJ2-5; D might be TRBD1 or TRBD2, each matching 5 bases. The CDR3 is made up of 16 amino acids. Germline-derived CDR1 and CDR2 are DFQATT and SNEGSKA (reference sequence). Trimming left V 2 bases short and J 5 bases short, with 21 bases between. This CDR3 is CSARSIRGLRGETQYF. The CDR3 bases are TGCAGTGCTAGATCTATTCGGGGCCTGCGAGGGGAGACCCAGTACTTC.